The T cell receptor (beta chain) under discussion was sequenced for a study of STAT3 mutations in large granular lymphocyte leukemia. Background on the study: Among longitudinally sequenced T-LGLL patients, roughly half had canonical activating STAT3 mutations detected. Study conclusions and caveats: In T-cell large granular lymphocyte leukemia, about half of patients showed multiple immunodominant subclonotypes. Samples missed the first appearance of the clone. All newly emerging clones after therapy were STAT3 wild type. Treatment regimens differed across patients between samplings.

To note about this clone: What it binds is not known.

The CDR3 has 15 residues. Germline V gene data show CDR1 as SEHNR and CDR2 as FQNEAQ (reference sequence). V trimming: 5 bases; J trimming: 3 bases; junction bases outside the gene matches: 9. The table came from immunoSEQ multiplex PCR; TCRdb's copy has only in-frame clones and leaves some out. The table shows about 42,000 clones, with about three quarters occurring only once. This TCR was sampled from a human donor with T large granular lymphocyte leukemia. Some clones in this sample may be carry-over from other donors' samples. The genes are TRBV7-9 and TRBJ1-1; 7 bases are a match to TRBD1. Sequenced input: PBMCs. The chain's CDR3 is CASSPPGRGHTEAFF. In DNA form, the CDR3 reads TGTGCCAGCAGCCCACCGGGGAGGGGGCACACTGAAGCTTTCTTT.